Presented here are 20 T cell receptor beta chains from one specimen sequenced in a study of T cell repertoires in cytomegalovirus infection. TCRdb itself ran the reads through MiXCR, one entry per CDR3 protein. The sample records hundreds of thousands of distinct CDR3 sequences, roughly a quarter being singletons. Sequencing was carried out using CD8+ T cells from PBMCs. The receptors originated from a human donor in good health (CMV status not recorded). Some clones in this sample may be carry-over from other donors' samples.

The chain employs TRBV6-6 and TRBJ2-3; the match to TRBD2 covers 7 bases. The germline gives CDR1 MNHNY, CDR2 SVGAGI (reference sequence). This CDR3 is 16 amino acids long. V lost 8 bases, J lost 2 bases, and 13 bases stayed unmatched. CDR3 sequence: CASPLRAGDLTDTQYF. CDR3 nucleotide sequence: TGTGCCAGCCCGCTGCGGGCGGGGGACCTCACAGATACGCAGTATTTT.

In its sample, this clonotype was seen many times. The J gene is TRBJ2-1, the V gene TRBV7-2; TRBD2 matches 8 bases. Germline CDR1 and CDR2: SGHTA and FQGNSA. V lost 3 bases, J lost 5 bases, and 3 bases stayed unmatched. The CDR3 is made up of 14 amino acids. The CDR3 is CASSLPGLDNEQFF. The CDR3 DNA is TGTGCCAGCAGCTTGCCGGGACTAGACAATGAGCAGTTCTTC.

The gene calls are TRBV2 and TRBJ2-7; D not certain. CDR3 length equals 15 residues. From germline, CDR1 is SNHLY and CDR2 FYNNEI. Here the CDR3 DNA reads TGTGTCAGCAGTGAGGATCGGTCGTTGTCTCGGGAGCAGTACGTC. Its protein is CVSSEDRSLSREQYV.

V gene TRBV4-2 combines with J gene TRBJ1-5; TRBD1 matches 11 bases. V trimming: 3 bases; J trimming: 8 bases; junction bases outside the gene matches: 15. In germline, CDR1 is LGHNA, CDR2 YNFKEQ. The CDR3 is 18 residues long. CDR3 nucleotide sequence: TGTGCCAGCAGCCATATTTCCGCCGGGACAGGGGGAGTTAAGCCCCAGCATTTT. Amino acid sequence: CASSHISAGTGGVKPQHF.

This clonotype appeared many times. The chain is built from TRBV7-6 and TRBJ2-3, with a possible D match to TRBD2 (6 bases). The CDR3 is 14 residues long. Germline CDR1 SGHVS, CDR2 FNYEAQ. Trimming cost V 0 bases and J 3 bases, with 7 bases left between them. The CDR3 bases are TGTGCCAGCAGCTTAGCGCGGGGAACAGATACGCAGTATTTT. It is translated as CASSLARGTDTQYF.

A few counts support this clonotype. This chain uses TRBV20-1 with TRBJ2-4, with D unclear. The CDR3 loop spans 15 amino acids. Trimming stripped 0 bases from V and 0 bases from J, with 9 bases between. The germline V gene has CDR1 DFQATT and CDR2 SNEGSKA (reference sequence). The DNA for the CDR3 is TGCAGTGCTAGAGATGTCCAGATAGCCAAAAACATTCAGTACTTC. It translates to CSARDVQIAKNIQYF.

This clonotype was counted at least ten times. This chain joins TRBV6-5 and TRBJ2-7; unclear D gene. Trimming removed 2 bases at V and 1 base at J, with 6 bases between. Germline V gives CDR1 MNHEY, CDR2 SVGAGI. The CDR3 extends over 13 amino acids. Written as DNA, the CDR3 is TGTGCCAGCAGTTACGGGATTTCCTACGAGCAGTACTTC. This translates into CASSYGISYEQYF.

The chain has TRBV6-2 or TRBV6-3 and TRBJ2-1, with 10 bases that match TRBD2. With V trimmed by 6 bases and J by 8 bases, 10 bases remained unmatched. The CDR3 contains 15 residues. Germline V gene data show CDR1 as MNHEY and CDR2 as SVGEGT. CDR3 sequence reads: CASSHKRGGRDEQFF. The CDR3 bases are TGTGCCAGCAGCCACAAGCGGGGGGGCAGGGATGAGCAGTTCTTC.

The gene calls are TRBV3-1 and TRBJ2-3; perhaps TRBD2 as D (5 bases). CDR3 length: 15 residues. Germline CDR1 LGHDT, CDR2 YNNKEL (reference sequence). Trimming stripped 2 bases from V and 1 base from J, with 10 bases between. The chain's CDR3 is CASSQLTRGTDTQYF. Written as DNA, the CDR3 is TGTGCCAGCAGCCAATTGACGCGGGGCACAGATACGCAGTATTTT.

The CDR3 region has the DNA TGTGCCAGCAGTGGTCGGCAGGGGAACACCGGGGAGCTGTTTTTT. This encodes CASSGRQGNTGELFF. This rearrangement joins TRBV2 to TRBJ2-2; perhaps TRBD1 as D (5 bases). The V gene's germline CDR1 is SNHLY and CDR2 FYNNEI. The CDR3 loop spans 15 amino acids. Trimming left V 4 bases short and J 1 base short, with 10 bases between.

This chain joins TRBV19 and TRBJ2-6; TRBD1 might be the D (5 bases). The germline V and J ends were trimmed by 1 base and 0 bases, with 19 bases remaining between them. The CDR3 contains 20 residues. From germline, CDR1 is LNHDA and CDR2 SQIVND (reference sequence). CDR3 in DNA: TGTGCCAGTAGTATAGTCGTGTGGCAGGGCCTAAGCTCTGGGGCCAACGTCCTGACTTTC. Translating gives CASSIVVWQGLSSGANVLTF.

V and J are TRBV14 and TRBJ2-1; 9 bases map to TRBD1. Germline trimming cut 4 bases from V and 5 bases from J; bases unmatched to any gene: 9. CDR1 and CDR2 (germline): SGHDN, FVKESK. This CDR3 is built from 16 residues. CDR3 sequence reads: CASSPSDRGLNNEQFF. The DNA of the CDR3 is TGTGCCAGCAGCCCGTCGGACAGGGGCCTTAACAATGAGCAGTTCTTC.

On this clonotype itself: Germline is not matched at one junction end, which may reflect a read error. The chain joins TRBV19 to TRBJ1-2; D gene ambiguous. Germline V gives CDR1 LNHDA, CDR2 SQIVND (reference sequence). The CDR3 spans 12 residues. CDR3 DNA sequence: TGTACCAGTTCTGCGGTGGACTATGGCTACACCTTC. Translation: CTSSAVDYGYTF. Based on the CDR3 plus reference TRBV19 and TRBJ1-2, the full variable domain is DGGITQSPKYLFRKEGQNVTLSCEQNLNHDAMYWYRQDPGQGLRLIYYSQIVNDFQKGDIAEGYSVSREKKESFPLTVTSAQKNPTAFYLCTSSAVDYGYTFGSGTRLTVV.

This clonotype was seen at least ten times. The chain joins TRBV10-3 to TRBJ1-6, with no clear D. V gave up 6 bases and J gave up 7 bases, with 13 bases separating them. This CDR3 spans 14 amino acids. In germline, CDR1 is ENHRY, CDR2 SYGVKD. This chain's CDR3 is CAIRSTESNSPLHF. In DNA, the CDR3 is TGTGCCATCAGATCGACGGAATCAAATTCACCCCTCCACTTT.

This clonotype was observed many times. The CDR3 loop reads CASSPTGNTEAFF. CDR3 in DNA: TGTGCCAGCAGTCCAACAGGGAACACTGAAGCTTTCTTT. The chain uses TRBV7-2 and TRBJ1-1; D might be TRBD1 (5 bases). This CDR3 has 13 amino acids. Germline loops: CDR1 SGHTA, CDR2 FQGNSA. V lost 6 bases and J lost 1, with 9 bases in between.

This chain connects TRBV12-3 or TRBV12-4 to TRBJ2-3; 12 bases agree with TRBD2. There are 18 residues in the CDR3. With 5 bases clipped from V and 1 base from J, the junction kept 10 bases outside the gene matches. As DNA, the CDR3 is TGTGCCAGCAGTGAACTAGCGGGGGGTCACGTAGGCACAGATACGCAGTATTTT. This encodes CASSELAGGHVGTDTQYF.

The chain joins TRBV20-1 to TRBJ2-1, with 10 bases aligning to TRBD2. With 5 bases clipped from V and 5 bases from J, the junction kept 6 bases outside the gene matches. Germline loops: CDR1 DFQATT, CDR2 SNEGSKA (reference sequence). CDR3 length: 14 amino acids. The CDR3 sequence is CSAPVAGGNNEQFF. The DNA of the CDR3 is TGCAGTGCTCCTGTAGCGGGGGGAAACAATGAGCAGTTCTTC.

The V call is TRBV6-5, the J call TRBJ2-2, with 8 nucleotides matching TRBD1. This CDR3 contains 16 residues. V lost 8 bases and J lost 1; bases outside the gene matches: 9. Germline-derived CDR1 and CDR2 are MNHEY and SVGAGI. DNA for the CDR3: TGTGCCAGCGCACCAACAGGGGGAGAGAACACCGGGGAGCTGTTTTTT. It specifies CASAPTGGENTGELFF.

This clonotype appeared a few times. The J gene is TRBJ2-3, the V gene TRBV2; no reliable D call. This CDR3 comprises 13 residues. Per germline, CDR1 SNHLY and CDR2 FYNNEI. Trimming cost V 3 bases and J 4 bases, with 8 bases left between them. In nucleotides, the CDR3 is TGTGCCAGCAGTGATTCCGACTCAGATACGCAGTATTTT. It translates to CASSDSDSDTQYF.

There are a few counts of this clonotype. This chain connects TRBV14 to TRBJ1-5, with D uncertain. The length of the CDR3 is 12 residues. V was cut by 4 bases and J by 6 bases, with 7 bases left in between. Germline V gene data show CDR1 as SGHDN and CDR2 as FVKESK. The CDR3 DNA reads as TGTGCCAGCAGCCGGCTGCTTCAGCCCCAGCATTTT. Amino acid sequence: CASSRLLQPQHF.